Described below is a single T cell receptor beta chain sequence and its context. Fresh-frozen tumor tissue and more than two years of survival data were available for all. The immunoSEQ assay amplified TCRB CDR3 from up to about 2 ug DNA. The assay was immunoSEQ multiplex PCR, and TCRdb's table has in-frame clones only and misses some. The table has roughly 98,000 clones, just over 85% seen once. These data are taken from a study of glioma-infiltrating T cells after dendritic cell vaccination. V was trimmed by 0 bases and J by 8 bases, leaving 16 bases between them. This CDR3 spans 15 amino acids. Germline V gene sequence: CDR1 MNHEY, CDR2 SVGAGI.

The chain employs TRBV6-5 and TRBJ1-2; maybe TRBD1 (6 bases). The TCR sequence derives from a human donor with glioblastoma. Specimen: blood, collected before dendritic cell vaccination. The CDR3 here is CASSYSNRQGYGYTF. CDR3 coding DNA: TGTGCCAGCAGTTACTCGAATCGCCAGGGGTACGGCTACACCTTC.